This entry is about one TCR beta chain. Sequenced by immunoSEQ multiplex PCR; TCRdb stores in-frame clones only, minus some. The sample carries 85,000 to 90,000 clones, about 89% recorded once. Time point specified: pretreatment peripheral blood. Urothelial carcinoma, locally advanced or metastatic, affected the patients. The CDR3 is 13 amino acids. The V end was cut by 4 bases, the J end by 7 bases, with 11 bases between. The germline gives CDR1 SGHDT, CDR2 YYEEEE. These data are taken from a study of PD-L1 blockade in urothelial cancer. Study in general: When blood samples were assessed, the median T cell count was 120,000 to 150,000.

This chain connects TRBV5-6 to TRBJ2-2; perhaps TRBD1 as D (5 bases). The sequencing used PBMCs, collected around atezolizumab (anti-PD-L1) treatment. The sequence was obtained from an elderly woman with urothelial cancer. The CDR3 nucleotides read TGTGCCAGCAGCCCGGTAGGGGACGGGGAGCTGTTTTTT. Translation gives CASSPVGDGELFF.